The 18 T cell receptor beta chains presented below share a single source sample, sequenced in a study of regulatory T cells in long-lasting Graves disease. Libraries of TCR beta came from iRepertoire HTBI primers plus Arm-PCR of CDR3 regions. TCRdb re-analysed the multiplex PCR reads in MiXCR, keeping a single row per CDR3 protein. Of around 500,000 distinct CDR3 sequences in the sample, approximately 12% were seen once. Time point indicated: newly diagnosed GD, antithyroid drugs for less than 3 months. With RNA extracted from PBMCs as input, the TCR library was made. These data also formed part of another study, on T cells in Graves' hyperthyroidism and ophthalmopathy.

Sequencing was performed on peripheral blood mononuclear cells (PBMCs), taken at new diagnosis, from a patient treated with antithyroid drugs. The source is a man aged 25 to 40 with Graves disease.

This chain joins TRBV5-1 and TRBJ2-5; D assignment may be TRBD1 or TRBD2 (6 bases each). V lost 0 bases, J lost 5 bases, and 14 bases lay in between. The CDR3 has 15 residues. Germline V gene lookup returns CDR1 SGHRS and CDR2 YFSETQ. In nucleotides, the CDR3 is TGCGCCAGCAGCTTGGAAGCAGGGGCGGGGGAGACCCAGTACTTC. The encoded protein is CASSLEAGAGETQYF.

The chain couples TRBV5-5 to TRBJ2-6; D uncertain. V was cut by 4 bases and J by 0 bases, with 11 bases left in between. CDR1 and CDR2 (germline): SGHKS, YYEKEE (reference sequence). The CDR3 runs to 16 residues. The CDR3 DNA reads as TGTGCCAGCAGCCGGAAGGGCATCTCTGGGGCCAACGTCCTGACTTTC. Protein sequence: CASSRKGISGANVLTF.

Concerning this clonotype itself: This sequence is one base from a far larger clone and is likely a read error. The chain employs TRBV7-6 and TRBJ2-5, with TRBD1 matching 10 bases. CDR3 size: 15 residues. Germline values: CDR1 SGHVS, CDR2 FNYEAQ. The chain's CDR3 is CASSLGTGDQEAQYF. DNA for the CDR3: TGTGCCAGCAGCTTGGGGACAGGGGACCAAGAGGCCCAGTACTTC. The variable domain in full, with the rest retrieved from reference TRBV7-6 and TRBJ2-5, is GAGVSQSPRYKVTKRGQDVALRCDPISGHVSLYWYRQALGQGPEFLTYFNYEAQQDKSGLPNDRFSAERPEGSISTLTIQRTEQRDSAMYRCASSLGTGDQEAQYFGPGTRLLVL.

This clonotype was counted only a few times. Possible read error: a much larger clone is one base away. The chain has TRBV7-9 and TRBJ2-3; TRBD2 aligns across 8 bases. Germline assignment: CDR1 SEHNR and CDR2 FQNEAQ (reference sequence). The length of the CDR3 is 14 residues. CDR3 sequence reads: CASSFSGTTVTQYF. CDR3 nucleotide sequence: TGTGCCAGCAGCTTTAGCGGGACCACAGTTACGCAGTATTTT.

This rearrangement joins TRBV15 to TRBJ2-1; TRBD2 matches at 13 bases. V lost 0 bases to trimming and J lost 7 bases; unmatched junction nucleotides: 6. The CDR3 is 17 residues long. Germline V gene data show CDR1 as LNHNV and CDR2 as YYDKDF (reference sequence). The DNA of the CDR3 is TGTGCCACCAGCAGAGAGAGGCGACTAGCGGGAGGAAATGAGCAGTTCTTC. Its translation is CATSRERRLAGGNEQFF.

In its sample, this clonotype was seen many times. This sequence joins TRBV11-2 and TRBJ2-7, with D perhaps TRBD2 (6 bases). Germline-derived CDR1 and CDR2 are SGHAT and FQNNGV. V was trimmed by 8 bases and J by 2 bases, leaving 13 bases between them. The CDR3 has 13 amino acids. The DNA for the CDR3 is TGTGCCAGCGGATTTAGCGGCACCTACGAGCAGTACTTC. Translation: CASGFSGTYEQYF.

This clonotype was seen a handful of times. The chain carries TRBV30 and TRBJ1-5; TRBD1 matches 10 bases. V was clipped by 2 bases and J by 4 bases; unmatched bases: 5. Germline V gene data show CDR1 as GTSNPN and CDR2 as SVGIG (reference sequence). This CDR3 contains 15 residues. The CDR3 reads CAWSYPGQGNQPQHF. Here the CDR3 DNA reads TGTGCCTGGAGTTATCCGGGACAGGGGAATCAGCCCCAGCATTTT.

This clonotype occurred many times. V and J are TRBV27 and TRBJ2-6; no definite D call. This CDR3 region has 16 residues. Germline-derived CDR1 and CDR2 are MNHEY and SMNVEV (reference sequence). The V gene lost 4 bases and the J gene lost 0 bases, with 10 bases spanning the gap. The CDR3 is CASSSAVVSGANVLTF. Here the CDR3 DNA reads TGTGCCAGCAGTTCCGCAGTAGTCTCTGGGGCCAACGTCCTGACTTTC. The complete variable domain, with remaining parts taken from reference TRBV27 and TRBJ2-6, reads EAQVTQNPRYLITVTGKKLTVTCSQNMNHEYMSWYRQDPGLGLRQIYYSMNVEVTDKGDVPEGYKVSRKEKRNFPLILESPSPNQTSLYFCASSSAVVSGANVLTFGAGSRLTVL.

This clonotype came up many times. The chain joins TRBV5-1 to TRBJ2-1; 8 positions agree with TRBD1. The length of the CDR3 is 15 residues. Germline V gives CDR1 SGHRS, CDR2 YFSETQ. V lost 0 bases and J lost 8; bases outside the gene matches: 7. The chain's CDR3 is CASSLGQGLGDEQFF. DNA for the CDR3: TGCGCCAGCAGCTTGGGACAGGGGCTAGGCGATGAGCAGTTCTTC.

This clonotype was picked up a small number of times. The V call is TRBV20-1, the J call TRBJ2-3, with unresolved D. The ends were cut back, 0 bases at V and 6 bases at J, with 13 bases in the middle. Germline CDR1 reads DFQATT; CDR2 reads SNEGSKA (reference sequence). The CDR3 spans 14 residues. The CDR3 region has the DNA TGCAGTGCTAGAGATGTGCCCAACCCCGATACGCAGTATTTT. Its translation: CSARDVPNPDTQYF.

A few counts support this clonotype. The V gene is TRBV10-3, the J gene TRBJ1-6; 7 bases fit TRBD1. The J segment lost 7 bases and the V segment lost 6 bases, leaving 3 bases of the junction unmatched. Germline V lookup: CDR1 ENHRY, CDR2 SYGVKD. The CDR3 consists of 13 residues. CDR3 amino acids: CAIRGTENSPLHF. CDR3 in DNA: TGTGCCATCAGGGGGACAGAGAATTCACCCCTCCACTTT.

In this sample, this clonotype turned up many times. The gene calls are TRBV6-2 or TRBV6-3 and TRBJ2-7; 9 bases match TRBD1. V shed 0 bases, J shed 3 bases, and the junction held 9 bases outside the gene matches. The germline CDR1 and CDR2 sequences are MNHEY and SVGEGT. CDR3 length: 17 residues. The CDR3 bases are TGTGCCAGCAGTTACTCTTTTTTCGGGACAGGGAACTACGAGCAGTACTTC. Its translation: CASSYSFFGTGNYEQYF.

This clonotype was recorded at least ten times. The rearrangement uses TRBV12-3 or TRBV12-4 and TRBJ2-1, with 12 bases fitting TRBD2. The CDR3 covers 16 residues. V lost 7 bases, J lost 8 bases, and 12 bases stayed unmatched. CDR3 DNA: TGTGCCAGCAACCCGGGACTAGCGGGCTTGCTCGATGAGCAGTTCTTC. Protein sequence: CASNPGLAGLLDEQFF.

This clonotype was detected a few times. The CDR3: CAAWGQGSTEAFF. The CDR3 nucleotides are TGTGCCGCTTGGGGACAGGGTTCCACTGAAGCTTTCTTT. This rearrangement joins TRBV6-1 to TRBJ1-1, with TRBD1 matching 9 bases. The ends lost 11 bases at V and 4 bases at J; junction bases unmatched: 8. Germline assignment: CDR1 MNHNS and CDR2 SASEGT. The CDR3 is 13 residues long.

In this sample, this clonotype turned up a few times. This chain joins TRBV29-1 and TRBJ1-2; D not resolved. The germline V and J ends were trimmed by 3 bases and 4 bases, with 15 bases remaining between them. CDR1 and CDR2 (germline): SQVTM, ANQGSEA. This CDR3 is 14 amino acids long. CDR3 sequence (DNA): TGCAGCGTTGAGGAGGTCAGGCTCGCCTATGGCTACACCTTC. This encodes CSVEEVRLAYGYTF.

This clonotype appeared many times. The chain carries TRBV5-1 and TRBJ2-7; 8 bases are shared with TRBD1. The V segment lost 0 bases and the J segment 6 bases; nucleotides outside the gene matches: 5. The germline V gene encodes CDR1 SGHRS and CDR2 YFSETQ. This CDR3 region has 14 residues. CDR3 sequence: CASSLARDRFEQYF. The DNA for the CDR3 is TGCGCCAGCAGCTTGGCTAGGGACAGGTTCGAGCAGTACTTC.

This clonotype was counted many times. The chain uses TRBV2 and TRBJ1-2, with a possible D match to TRBD1 (6 bases). The CDR3 totals 15 residues. Looked up from germline, CDR1 is SNHLY and CDR2 is FYNNEI. Trimming took off 4 bases at V and 3 bases at J, with 15 bases between the two ends. In DNA, the CDR3 is TGTGCCAGCAGTGGATTTCTGGGGGCTGACTATGGCTACACCTTC. Its protein product is CASSGFLGADYGYTF.

This clonotype was seen ten or more times. The chain uses TRBV9 and TRBJ2-6, with a weak D call TRBD2 (6 bases). V was trimmed by 0 bases and J by 0 bases, leaving 10 bases between them. CDR1 and CDR2 (germline): SGDLS, YYNGEE. This CDR3 region has 17 residues. The CDR3 bases are TGTGCCAGCAGCGTAGAACCCGGGGGCTCTGGGGCCAACGTCCTGACTTTC. Its translation: CASSVEPGGSGANVLTF.